This TCR beta chain was sequenced during a study of T cells expressing NK-cell markers. Study-wide context: The authors derived TCR beta repertoires from sorted CD3+CD56+NKG2C+, CD3+CD56+NKG2C- and CD3+CD56-NKG2C+ T cells. Seropositivity for HCMV was found in seven of the eight sequenced donors, with one seronegative.

The CDR3 sequence is 16 residues long. The germline V gene encodes CDR1 SGHVS and CDR2 FQNEAQ. TCRdb re-analyzed the 5' RACE reads; it lists each CDR3 protein once, without DNA. The sample totals roughly 390,000 distinct CDR3 sequences. The source is a man aged 18-75 years in good health. The chain couples TRBV7-8 to TRBJ2-7; no DNA is available, so the TRBD2 call from TCRdb remains unchecked. Specimen: blood T cells: a sorted CD56 or NKG2C T cell subset, CD4+ or CD8+ T cells, or bulk PBMC T cells (not recorded which). CDR3 loop: CASSSPSNRLSYEQYF. The entire variable domain, with the rest obtained from reference TRBV7-8 and TRBJ2-7, is as follows: GAGVSQSPRYKVAKRGQDVALRCDPISGHVSLFWYQQALGQGPEFLTYFQNEAQLDKSGLPSDRFFAERPEGSVSTLKIQRTQQEDSAVYLCASSSPSNRLSYEQYFGPGTRLTVT.